What follows describes a single T cell receptor beta chain. Its antigen remains unidentified. This sample is part of a study of shared clonotypes between healthy human individuals. Points from the study as a whole: The study generally estimated greater richness for naive than memory subsets. Clonotype sharing among donors likely depends on sequencing depth.

V gave up 0 bases and J gave up 5 bases, with 6 bases separating them. Germline V gene data show CDR1 as SGHRS and CDR2 as YFSETQ. The length of the CDR3 is 13 residues. This table comes from immunoSEQ multiplex PCR, and its TCRdb copy is limited to in-frame clones, with some not included. The repertoire has approximately 2.5 million clones, more than 90% of them found once; the top ten carry roughly 0.14%. The receptor's source is a man between 18 and 29 years old in good health. Input material: naive CD4+ T cells sorted from blood. Regarding subset: CD45RA+ positively selected. The chain combines TRBV5-1 with TRBJ1-5; D remains ambiguous. CDR3 in amino acids: CASSLAMDQPQHF. CDR3 nucleotide sequence: TGCGCCAGCAGCTTGGCCATGGATCAGCCCCAGCATTTT.